This TCR beta chain comes out of a study of blood T cells in healthy people across ages (dated by TCRdb to 2013 to 2016). Notes on the research overall: Template switching captured roughly one uniquely barcoded TCR beta cDNA molecule per two T cells in model experiments. To track age-related changes in TCR beta repertoire diversity, the study relied on deep sequencing normalized with unique cDNA molecular identifiers. The donors were split into four age groups: young (average roughly 15 years), middle-aged (roughly 42), aged (approximately 60) and long-lived (about 74). To avoid experimental bias, donors of different ages were distributed randomly across sequencing lanes. Two additional independent replicas of 1 million unique cDNA reads from the same blood draw were analyzed for two donors (one aged 18 to 30 and one aged 80 or older).

Library prep was done by 5' RACE. These reads were obtained on an Illumina HiSeq 2500. A second about 7 to 12 cycle PCR used a sample-barcoded 5' primer and a J-beta primer mix. Each TCR beta cDNA molecule received a unique molecular identifier from a template-switch 5' adaptor carrying 12 random nucleotides. Each sample yielded at least 2.5 million CDR3-containing paired-end reads. First-strand cDNA synthesis was performed from all RNA using the Mint cDNA synthesis kit, with priming by a TRBC-specific oligonucleotide. All cDNA was treated with uracil-DNA glycosylase and then went through a first 18-cycle PCR with the universal primers M1SS and BC2_uni_R. In the original analysis: For normalization, 1 million high-quality reads were randomly selected from each sample, with every read carrying a distinct molecular identifier. Instead of being binned into consensus sequences, reads with shared molecular identifiers were discarded. CDR3 identification, clonotype clustering and error correction used MiTCR with a Q25 quality threshold and the strictest error-elimination algorithm. A nonparametric unseen species model with Euler transformation was used to estimate lower-bound total TCR beta diversity. Clones were called with MiXCR by TCRdb after fastp trimmed the public reads at Q25, and only in-frame beta chains were retained. For every CDR3 protein sequence, its rows merge into one entry that carries the most common genes and DNA. None of the V and J calls come from the authors' own analysis; TCRdb made them. The sample yields roughly 1.5 million distinct CDR3 sequences; about 45% were counted once. About 4.1% of the sample lies in the top ten.

The paper's findings and limits, for the study overall: As age increased, observed TCR beta diversity per million T cells dropped in a roughly linear way, and a significant reduction was already evident by age approximately 40. A strong correlation was found between observed TCR beta diversity and the percentage of naive T cells measured by flow cytometry. Compared with the aged group, more naive CD4+ T cells, fewer expanded clones and increased TCR diversity were shown by the long-lived group, suggesting age selection. The CMV infection status of donors was not known, potentially confounding age-related changes in expanded clonotypes. Because profiling used bulk unsorted PBMCs, naive and antigen-experienced compartments could not be compared conclusively. Total diversity estimates from one million sequenced T cells were considered lower bounds and underestimates.

Systemically healthy Caucasian individuals from Russia, 35 to 50 in total and aged about 6 to 100 years, were included as donors. Roughly 10 milliliters of peripheral blood were drawn from each donor into EDTA-treated Vacutainer tubes. Ficoll-Paque density-gradient centrifugation was used to isolate PBMCs, with at least 7 million obtained per sample. Trizol reagent was used to extract total RNA from PBMCs, with at least 5 micrograms per sample. Naive CD45RAhigh/CD27high T cell percentages were measured by flow cytometry on a PBMC aliquot from every donor. This clonotype showed up just a few times. Its antigen specificity is not known. The record has no base qualities; no much larger clone is one base away. At the junction V is shortened by 6 bases and J by 4 bases; bases outside the gene matches: 4. CDR1 and CDR2, looked up from the germline V gene (reference sequence), are SEHNR and FQNEAQ. The CDR3 measures 13 amino acids from cysteine to phenylalanine. Solely the CDR3 DNA is kept, with 39 bases framed from the first base.

The receptor comes from a woman between 18 and 29 years old in good health. The rearranged segments are TRBV7-9 and TRBJ1-1, with 8 central nucleotides matching TRBD1. What was sequenced was blood. The CDR3 here reads CASSGQGPTEAFF. The DNA reads TGTGCCAGCAGTGGACAGGGACCCACTGAAGCTTTCTTT.